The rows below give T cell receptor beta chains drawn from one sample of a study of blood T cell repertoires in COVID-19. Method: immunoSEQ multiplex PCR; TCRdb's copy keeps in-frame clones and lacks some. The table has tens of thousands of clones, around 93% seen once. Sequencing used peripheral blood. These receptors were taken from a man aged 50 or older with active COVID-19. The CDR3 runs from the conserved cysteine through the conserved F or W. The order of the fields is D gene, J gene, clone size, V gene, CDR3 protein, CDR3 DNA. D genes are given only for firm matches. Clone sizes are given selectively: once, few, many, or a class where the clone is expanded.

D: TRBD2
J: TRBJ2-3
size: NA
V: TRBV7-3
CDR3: CASSLYPGGSTDTQYF
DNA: TGTGCCAGCAGCTTATATCCGGGGGGGTCCACAGATACGCAGTATTTT

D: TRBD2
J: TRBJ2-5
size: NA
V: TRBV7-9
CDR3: CASSPGLAGETQYF
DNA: TGTGCCAGCAGCCCGGGACTAGCGGGAGAGACCCAGTACTTC

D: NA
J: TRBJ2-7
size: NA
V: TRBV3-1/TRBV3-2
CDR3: CASSLGLREQYF
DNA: TGTGCCAGCAGCCTAGGACTACGCGAGCAGTACTTC

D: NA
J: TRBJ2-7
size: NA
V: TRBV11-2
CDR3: CASIGNSHSSYEQYF
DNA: TGTGCCAGCATCGGTAACAGCCACAGCTCCTACGAGCAGTACTTC

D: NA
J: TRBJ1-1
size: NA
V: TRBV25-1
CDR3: CASSEQGLVTEAFF
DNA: TGTGCCAGCAGTGAACAGGGGCTGGTCACTGAAGCTTTCTTT

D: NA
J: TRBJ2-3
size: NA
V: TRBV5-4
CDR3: CASSLGYNREDTQYF
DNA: TGTGCCAGCAGCTTGGGGTATAACAGGGAGGATACGCAGTATTTT

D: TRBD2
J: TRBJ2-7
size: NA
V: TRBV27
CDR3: CASRAGVGPYEQYF
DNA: TGTGCCAGCAGGGCGGGAGTCGGACCGTACGAGCAGTACTTC

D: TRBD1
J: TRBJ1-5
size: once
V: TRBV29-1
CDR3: CSVGQGGGQPQHF
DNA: TGCAGCGTAGGACAGGGGGGAGGTCAGCCCCAGCATTTT

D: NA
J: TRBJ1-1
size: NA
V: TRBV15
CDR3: CATSKDTENTEAFF
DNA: TGTGCCACCAGCAAGGACACTGAGAACACTGAAGCTTTCTTT

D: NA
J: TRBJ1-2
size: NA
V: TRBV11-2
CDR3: CASSSGTSLSYGYTF
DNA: TGTGCCAGCAGCAGCGGGACCTCCCTTAGCTATGGCTACACCTTC

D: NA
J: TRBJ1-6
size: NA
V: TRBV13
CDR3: CASSEANASPLHF
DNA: TGTGCCAGCAGCGAAGCTAATGCTTCACCCCTCCACTTT

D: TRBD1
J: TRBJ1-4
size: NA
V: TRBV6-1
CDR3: CASSERTGGLFEKLFF
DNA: TGTGCCAGCAGTGAACGGACAGGGGGCCTTTTTGAAAAACTGTTTTTT

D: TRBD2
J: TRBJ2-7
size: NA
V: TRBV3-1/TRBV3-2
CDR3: CASSQDYETSSEQYF
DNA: TGTGCCAGCAGCCAAGATTATGAGACTAGCTCCGAGCAGTACTTC

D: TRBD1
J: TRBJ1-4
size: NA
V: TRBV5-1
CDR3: CASSLGTGGILNEKLFF
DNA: TGCGCCAGCAGCTTGGGGACAGGGGGTATCCTGAATGAAAAACTGTTTTTT

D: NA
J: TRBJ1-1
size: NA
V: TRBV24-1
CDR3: CATSDHGGGIAFF
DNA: TGTGCCACCAGTGACCATGGGGGGGGGATCGCTTTCTTT

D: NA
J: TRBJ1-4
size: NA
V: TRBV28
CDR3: CASSLLQGREKLFF
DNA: TGTGCCAGCAGCCTTCTACAGGGTAGGGAAAAACTGTTTTTT

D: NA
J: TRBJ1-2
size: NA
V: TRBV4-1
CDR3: CASSQEMKFGSTF
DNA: TGCGCCAGCAGCCAGGAGATGAAGTTTGGTTCCACCTTC

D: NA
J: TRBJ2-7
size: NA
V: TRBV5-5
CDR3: CASSLFGSYEQYF
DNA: TGTGCCAGCAGCTTGTTCGGGAGCTACGAGCAGTACTTC

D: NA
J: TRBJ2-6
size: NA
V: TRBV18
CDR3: CASSPISGASSGANVLTF
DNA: TGTGCCAGCTCACCAATATCTGGGGCCAGCTCTGGGGCCAACGTCCTGACTTTC

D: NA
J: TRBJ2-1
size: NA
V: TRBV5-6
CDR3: CASSRSPSNEQFF
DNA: TGTGCCAGCAGCCGGAGCCCCTCGAATGAGCAGTTCTTC

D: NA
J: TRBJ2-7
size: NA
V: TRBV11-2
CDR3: CASSFGRGLVSYEQYF
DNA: TGTGCCAGCAGCTTCGGGCGGGGCCTAGTCTCCTACGAGCAGTACTTC

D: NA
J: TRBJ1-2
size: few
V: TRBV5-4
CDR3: CASSAGRQLGYTF
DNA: TGTGCCAGCAGCGCCGGCAGACAGTTAGGCTACACCTTC

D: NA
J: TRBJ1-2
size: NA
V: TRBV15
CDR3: CATSRDWRVSGYTF
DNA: TGTGCCACCAGCAGAGACTGGAGGGTGAGTGGCTACACCTTC

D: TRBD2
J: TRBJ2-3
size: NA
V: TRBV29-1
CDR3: CSVERFVAGGITDTQYF
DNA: TGCAGCGTTGAAAGATTCGTAGCGGGAGGAATCACAGATACGCAGTATTTT

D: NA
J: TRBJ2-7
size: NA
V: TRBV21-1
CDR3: CASSGPKRACYEQYF
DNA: TGTGCCAGCAGCGGGCCGAAGAGAGCATGCTACGAGCAGTACTTC

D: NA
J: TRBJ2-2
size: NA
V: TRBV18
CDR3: CASSPPFSGNTGELFF
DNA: TGTGCCAGCTCACCACCATTTAGCGGGAACACCGGGGAGCTGTTTTTT

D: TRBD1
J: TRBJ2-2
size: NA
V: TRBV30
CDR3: CAGRQGAGTGELFF
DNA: TGTGCCGGGCGACAGGGGGCAGGCACCGGGGAGCTGTTTTTT

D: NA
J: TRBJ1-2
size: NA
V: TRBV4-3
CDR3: CASSHPTYGYTF
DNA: TGCGCCAGCAGCCACCCTACCTATGGCTACACCTTC

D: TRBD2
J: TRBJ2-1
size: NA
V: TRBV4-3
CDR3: CASSQERGTSGENEQFF
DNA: TGCGCCAGCAGCCAAGAGCGTGGGACTAGCGGGGAGAATGAGCAGTTCTTC

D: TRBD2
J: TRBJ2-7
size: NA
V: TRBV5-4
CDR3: CASSTGTSGRAMYEQYF
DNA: TGTGCCAGCAGCACCGGGACTAGCGGGAGGGCCATGTACGAGCAGTACTTC

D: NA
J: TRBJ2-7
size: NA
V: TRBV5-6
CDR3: CASSRQETAYEQYF
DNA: TGTGCCAGCAGCCGACAGGAGACCGCCTACGAGCAGTACTTC

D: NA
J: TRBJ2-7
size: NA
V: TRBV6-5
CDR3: CATIMPGHFSYEQYF
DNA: TGTGCCACCATCATGCCGGGACACTTCTCCTACGAGCAGTACTTC

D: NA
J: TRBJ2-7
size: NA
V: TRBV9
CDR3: CASSQGGHQTYEQYF
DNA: TGTGCCAGCAGCCAAGGGGGACACCAGACCTACGAGCAGTACTTC

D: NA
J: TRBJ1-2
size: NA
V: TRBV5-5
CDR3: CASSLYQGLDYGYTF
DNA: TGTGCCAGCAGCTTGTATCAGGGACTCGACTATGGCTACACCTTC

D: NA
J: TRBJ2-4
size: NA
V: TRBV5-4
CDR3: CASSLEGVAKNIQYF
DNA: TGTGCCAGCAGCTTGGAGGGGGTAGCCAAAAACATTCAGTACTTC

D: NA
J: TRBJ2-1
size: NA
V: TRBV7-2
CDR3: CASTWVGGGGNEQFF
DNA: TGTGCCAGCACCTGGGTTGGGGGCGGGGGTAATGAGCAGTTCTTC

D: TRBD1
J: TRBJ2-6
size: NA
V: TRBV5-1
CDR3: CASSSQSSTGAGANVLTF
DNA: TGCGCCAGCAGCTCCCAAAGCTCCACAGGGGCCGGGGCCAACGTCCTGACTTTC

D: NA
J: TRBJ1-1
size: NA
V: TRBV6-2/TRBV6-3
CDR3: CASSFRVSEAFF
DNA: TGTGCCAGCAGTTTCAGGGTCTCGGAAGCTTTCTTT

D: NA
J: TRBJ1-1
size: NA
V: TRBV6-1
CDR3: CASSEMANTEAFF
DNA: TGTGCCAGCAGTGAAATGGCCAACACTGAAGCTTTCTTT

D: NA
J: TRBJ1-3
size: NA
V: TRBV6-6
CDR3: CASAAQSSGNTIYF
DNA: TGTGCCAGCGCCGCTCAGTCCTCTGGAAACACCATATATTTT

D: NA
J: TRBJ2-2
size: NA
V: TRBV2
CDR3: CASRTGEVGELFF
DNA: TGTGCCAGCAGAACAGGGGAGGTCGGGGAGCTGTTTTTT

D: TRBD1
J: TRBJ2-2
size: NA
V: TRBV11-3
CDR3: CASNSPGGPGELFF
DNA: TGTGCCAGCAATTCTCCAGGGGGTCCCGGGGAGCTGTTTTTT